Described below is a single TCR beta chain sequence and its context. The antigen remains unidentified. The sample belongs to a study of PD-1 blockade in classical Hodgkin lymphoma. Across the whole study: Patients were treated with nivolumab at 3 mg/kg, and this was given intravenously every 2 weeks. Study-level results: Exclusion was applied to patients who started nivolumab under 1 year after ASCT. The study found complete responders had baseline diversity similar to newly diagnosed patients.

Germline values: CDR1 SGHRS, CDR2 YFSETQ. V shed 5 bases, J shed 0 bases, and the junction held 8 bases outside the gene matches. The CDR3 is made up of 15 amino acids. Time point given: cycle 4 day 1 (C4D1), after five to seven weeks of nivolumab. Every patient relapsed after autologous stem cell transplantation, and brentuximab vedotin exposure varied. TCRdb's copy holds only in-frame clones and misses some; the assay was immunoSEQ multiplex PCR. The table includes around 60,000 clones, more than 80% detected once. This chain connects TRBV5-1 to TRBJ2-7; 7 nucleotides line up with TRBD1. This specimen was peripheral blood mononuclear cells (PBMCs), taken before the fourth cycle of nivolumab. The sequence was collected from a human donor with classical Hodgkin lymphoma. The CDR3 DNA reads TGCGCCAGCAGAGGGGGACAGTCCTCCTCCTACGAGCAGTACTTC. Amino acids: CASRGGQSSSYEQYF. Full variable domain (remainder filled in from reference TRBV5-1 and TRBJ2-7): KAGVTQTPRYLIKTRGQQVTLSCSPISGHRSVSWYQQTPGQGLQFLFEYFSETQRNKGNFPGRFSGRQFSNSRSEMNVSTLELGDSALYLCASRGGQSSSYEQYFGPGTRLTVT.